These 27 T cell receptor beta chains were sequenced from one sample in a study of chemoradiotherapy in HPV16-positive cancers. Some clones are missing from TCRdb's copy, which holds only in-frame ones; the method was immunoSEQ multiplex PCR. The sample has fewer than 20,000 clones, 85% to 95% seen once. Sequencing was performed on blood, taken from a patient who underwent chemoradiotherapy. These receptors were obtained from a human donor with HPV-associated anogenital cancer.

The chain uses TRBV2 and TRBJ2-7; D might be TRBD1 (6 bases). In germline, CDR1 is SNHLY, CDR2 FYNNEI. This CDR3 has 14 amino acids. The germline V and J ends were trimmed by 4 bases and 0 bases, with 10 bases remaining between them. CDR3 nucleotides: TGTGCCAGCAGTGCCGGACAGAGCTCCTACGAGCAGTACGTC. Protein product: CASSAGQSSYEQYV.

J is TRBJ2-5 and V is TRBV29-1; D is perhaps TRBD2 (6 bases). The CDR3 length is 14 residues. The germline V gene encodes CDR1 SQVTM and CDR2 ANQGSEA. Trimming cost V 2 bases and J 1 base, with 11 bases left between them. CDR3 in DNA: TGCAGCGTTGAACCTTTGGGACTCCAAGAGACCCAGTACTTC. Amino acids: CSVEPLGLQETQYF.

Notes on this clone: This sample also contains other DNA sequences that code for the same CDR3. The genes are TRBV30 and TRBJ1-5; 7 bases agree with TRBD1. CDR1 is GTSNPN and CDR2 is SVGIG in the germline V gene (reference sequence). This CDR3 spans 12 amino acids. Trimming removed 5 bases from V and 5 bases from J; junction bases left unmatched: 3. The CDR3 DNA sequence: TGTGCCTGGGACAGGGACGATCAGCCCCAGCATTTT. It translates to CAWDRDDQPQHF.

This clone qualifies as medium-sized (0.01 to 0.1%). The V call is TRBV2, the J call TRBJ2-1; D remains unclear. The CDR3 loop spans 11 amino acids. Germline lookup yields CDR1 SNHLY and CDR2 FYNNEI. Deletions cut 5 bases from V and 3 bases from J, with 2 bases between. CDR3 nucleotide sequence: TGTGCCAGCAGTTACTACAATGAGCAGTTCTTC. It codes for CASSYYNEQFF.

V usage is TRBV10-3 and J usage is TRBJ1-2; perhaps TRBD1 as D (6 bases). Trimming stripped 11 bases from V and 4 bases from J, with 32 bases between. The CDR3 length is 18 residues. CDR1 and CDR2 (germline): ENHRY, SYGVKD. In DNA, the CDR3 is TGTGCCGCCAGGTCCCTAAGGGCAGGGGACGTTTCGGGCTATGGCTACACCTTC. Translated, it gives CAARSLRAGDVSGYGYTF.

The CDR3 DNA reads TGTGCCAGCACCCGGATCGGGACCGGGGAGCTGTTTTTT. Its translation is CASTRIGTGELFF. The chain is built from TRBV6-5 and TRBJ2-2; D gene unclear. In germline, CDR1 is MNHEY, CDR2 SVGAGI. This CDR3 has 13 amino acids. V dropped 7 bases and J dropped 5 bases, with 11 bases sitting between them.

The chain employs TRBV30 and TRBJ1-6; a weak D match, TRBD1 (5 bases). The CDR3 is 12 amino acids. Germline CDR1 reads GTSNPN; CDR2 reads SVGIG (reference sequence). The DNA of the CDR3 is TGTTCGGTGGGGCCTTATAATTCACCCCTCCACTTT. Its translation: CSVGPYNSPLHF.

The J gene is TRBJ2-2, the V gene TRBV30, with TRBD1 as a possible D gene (5 bases). CDR3 length: 14 amino acids. Between the trimmed V and J ends, which lost 0 bases and 8 bases, there was a span of 13 bases. Per the germline V gene, CDR1 is GTSNPN and CDR2 is SVGIG (reference sequence). DNA of the CDR3: TGTGCCTGGAGTGTAGGGCATAAGGGGGGGGAGCTGTTTTTT. Protein sequence: CAWSVGHKGGELFF.

The chain couples TRBV7-8 to TRBJ1-4; 8 nucleotides match TRBD1. The CDR3 length is 14 residues. Germline CDR1 and CDR2: SGHVS and FQNEAQ. V lost 4 bases, J lost 9 bases, and 7 bases stayed unmatched. CDR3 protein: CASSSSRDRKKLFF. The CDR3, as DNA: TGTGCCAGCAGCTCGTCCCGGGACAGGAAAAAACTGTTTTTT. The variable domain in full, with the rest retrieved from reference TRBV7-8 and TRBJ1-4, is GAGVSQSPRYKVAKRGQDVALRCDPISGHVSLFWYQQALGQGPEFLTYFQNEAQLDKSGLPSDRFFAERPEGSVSTLKIQRTQQEDSAVYLCASSSSRDRKKLFFGSGTQLSVL.

The V gene is TRBV27, the J gene TRBJ2-3; no definite D call. Germline CDR1 reads MNHEY; CDR2 reads SMNVEV (reference sequence). Deletions cut 7 bases from V and 2 bases from J, with 10 bases between. This CDR3 contains 13 residues. The CDR3 sequence is CASIPRSTDTQYF. In nucleotides, the CDR3 is TGTGCCAGCATCCCACGGTCCACAGATACGCAGTATTTT.

The J gene is TRBJ1-6, the V gene TRBV30, with a weak D call TRBD1 (5 bases). Trimming removed 3 bases at V and 7 bases at J, with 10 bases between. Per germline, CDR1 GTSNPN and CDR2 SVGIG (reference sequence). CDR3 length equals 13 residues. The CDR3 sequence: CAWRSQGNSPLHF. In DNA, the CDR3 is TGTGCCTGGAGGTCTCAGGGAAATTCACCCCTCCACTTT. Full variable domain (missing parts from reference TRBV30 and TRBJ1-6): SQTIHQWPATLVQPVGSPLSLECTVEGTSNPNLYWYRQAAGRGLQLLFYSVGIGQISSEVPQNLSASRPQDRQFILSSKKLLLSDSGFYLCAWRSQGNSPLHFGNGTRLTVT.

The chain recombines TRBV5-1 with TRBJ2-7, with 7 nucleotides matching TRBD1. J lost 3 bases, V lost 3 bases, and 6 bases had no gene match. The CDR3 length is 14 residues. CDR1 and CDR2 from the germline V gene are SGHRS and YFSETQ. CDR3 DNA: TGCGCCAGCAGCTCGGAAGCAGGGGGCTACGAGCAGTACTTC. Translating it yields CASSSEAGGYEQYF.

The chain is built from TRBV2 and TRBJ1-2; no clear D gene. The CDR3 length is 15 residues. CDR1 and CDR2 from the germline V gene are SNHLY and FYNNEI. Trimming cost V 10 bases and J 0 bases, with 18 bases left between them. As DNA, the CDR3 is TGTGCCATCAGGACCCCACTTCGGGCTAACTATGGCTACACCTTC. Translating gives CAIRTPLRANYGYTF.

This chain uses TRBV7-8 with TRBJ1-2; TRBD1 might be the D (6 bases). CDR3 length equals 13 residues. The V gene's germline CDR1 is SGHVS and CDR2 FQNEAQ. V was clipped by 1 base and J by 7 bases, with 10 bases between them. The CDR3 DNA reads TGTGCCAGCAGCTTAGACAGGGAAGGTGGCTACACCTTC. The encoded protein is CASSLDREGGYTF.

CDR3 nucleotides: TGTGCCAGCAGCCCAGGACAGGCTGGAAACACCATATATTTT. It codes for CASSPGQAGNTIYF. This chain links TRBV13 with TRBJ1-3; 7 nucleotides align to TRBD1. The junction had 3 bases not matched to a gene; V was cut back by 5 bases and J by 2 bases. Germline CDR1 PRHDT, CDR2 FYEKMQ (reference sequence). This CDR3 is built from 14 residues.

This clone was observed a single time. The J gene is TRBJ1-3, the V gene TRBV9; tentative D call: TRBD1 (5 bases). The CDR3 is 13 residues long. From germline, CDR1 is SGDLS and CDR2 YYNGEE. Trimming stripped 3 bases from V and 1 base from J, with 5 bases between. CDR3 nucleotides: TGTGCCAGCAGCGGGGGGTCTGGAAACACCATATATTTT. This codes for CASSGGSGNTIYF.

The genes are TRBV9 and TRBJ1-1; 7 bases line up with TRBD1. The CDR3 length is 14 residues. The V gene end was trimmed by 4 bases and the J gene end by 10 bases; junction bases not matched to a gene: 13. CDR1 is SGDLS, CDR2 YYNGEE, per germline. The CDR3 DNA reads TGTGCCAGCAGCCCCGATCCAGCAGGGGGAGGAGCTTTCTTT. This codes for CASSPDPAGGGAFF.

The V and J genes are TRBV5-1 and TRBJ1-1; D is unresolved. CDR1 and CDR2 from the germline V gene are SGHRS and YFSETQ. This CDR3 is 14 amino acids long. Trimming took off 3 bases at V and 1 base at J, with 10 bases between the two ends. The CDR3 region has the DNA TGCGCCAGCAGCTCCCTTCCAAAGAACACTGAAGCTTTCTTT. Translation gives CASSSLPKNTEAFF.

V gene TRBV6-5 combines with J gene TRBJ1-1; D might be TRBD1 (5 bases). This CDR3 is 15 amino acids long. The germline V and J ends were trimmed by 4 bases and 6 bases, with 18 bases remaining between them. The germline CDR1 and CDR2 sequences are MNHEY and SVGAGI. The CDR3 DNA is TGTGCCAGCAGTTCCGCCCCGGGACTCCAAGCTGAAGCTTTCTTT. Encoded protein: CASSSAPGLQAEAFF.

The table lists this clone with a count of one. The rearrangement joins TRBV5-4 to TRBJ1-1; D call uncertain. The CDR3 extends over 12 amino acids. V lost 0 bases and J lost 5, with 5 bases in between. Looked up from germline, CDR1 is SGHNT and CDR2 is YYREEE (reference sequence). DNA of the CDR3: TGTGCCAGCAGCTTGGTAGGGACTGAAGCTTTCTTT. Translating it yields CASSLVGTEAFF.

The chain has TRBV6-5 and TRBJ1-1, with TRBD1 matching 9 bases. The CDR3 loop spans 14 amino acids. The junction had 8 bases not matched to a gene; V was cut back by 7 bases and J by 5 bases. From germline, CDR1 is MNHEY and CDR2 SVGAGI. The CDR3 here is CASTLTGGKTEAFF. The CDR3 DNA reads TGTGCCAGCACCTTAACAGGGGGCAAAACTGAAGCTTTCTTT.

The rearrangement uses TRBV6-5 and TRBJ2-3; D gene uncertain. CDR1 and CDR2 (germline): MNHEY, SVGAGI. This CDR3 contains 11 residues. V lost 0 bases and J 6 bases, leaving 1 base between the germline ends. The CDR3: CASSYSDTQYF. The CDR3 DNA reads as TGTGCCAGCAGTTACTCGGATACGCAGTATTTT.

The V gene is TRBV16, the J gene TRBJ2-1, with a weak D call TRBD1 (6 bases). The V end lost 0 bases, the J end lost 1 base, and 10 bases lay between the germline ends. CDR3 size: 16 residues. CDR1 and CDR2 from the germline V gene are KGHSY and FQNENV. This CDR3 is CASSQSQGISYNEQFF. The DNA of the CDR3 is TGTGCCAGCAGCCAATCTCAGGGGATATCCTACAATGAGCAGTTCTTC. Using reference TRBV16 and TRBJ2-1 for the parts outside the CDR3, the full variable domain is GEEVAQTPKHLVRGEGQKAKLYCAPIKGHSYVFWYQQVLKNEFKFLISFQNENVFDETGMPKERFSAKCLPNSPCSLEIQATKLEDSAVYFCASSQSQGISYNEQFFGPGTRLTVL.

This clone was seen only once. The chain links TRBV5-5 to TRBJ1-1, with a possible D match to TRBD1 (5 bases). CDR1 SGHKS and CDR2 YYEKEE come from the germline V gene (reference sequence). The V and J ends lost 4 bases and 6 bases respectively, with 10 bases between them. The CDR3 loop spans 12 amino acids. The CDR3 nucleotides are TGTGCCAGCAGCCCGGGAGGGGCTGAAGCTTTCTTT. Translating it yields CASSPGGAEAFF.

The chain carries TRBV2 and TRBJ1-3; D is perhaps TRBD1 (5 bases). Trimming took 0 bases from V and 0 from J, leaving 9 bases between them. Looked up from germline, CDR1 is SNHLY and CDR2 is FYNNEI. This CDR3 region has 16 residues. The chain's CDR3 is CASSEAGRGSGNTIYF. The DNA of the CDR3 is TGTGCCAGCAGTGAAGCCGGTAGGGGCTCTGGAAACACCATATATTTT.

This chain uses TRBV9 with TRBJ2-3; D uncertain. Per the germline V gene, CDR1 is SGDLS and CDR2 is YYNGEE. The CDR3 is 14 residues long. The V end was cut by 0 bases, the J end by 0 bases, with 5 bases between. CDR3 bases: TGTGCCAGCAGCGTAGTCAGTAGCACAGATACGCAGTATTTT. Encoded protein: CASSVVSSTDTQYF. Full variable domain (missing parts from reference TRBV9 and TRBJ2-3): DSGVTQTPKHLITATGQRVTLRCSPRSGDLSVYWYQQSLDQGLQFLIQYYNGEERAKGNILERFSAQQFPDLHSELNLSSLELGDSALYFCASSVVSSTDTQYFGPGTRLTVL.

The rearrangement links TRBV9 to TRBJ2-3; 9 bases align to TRBD2. The CDR3 length is 15 residues. V trimming: 1 base; J trimming: 5 bases; junction bases outside the gene matches: 5. Germline CDR1 is SGDLS and CDR2 is YYNGEE. CDR3 sequence reads: CASSVSGGWGDTQYF. In DNA form, the CDR3 reads TGTGCCAGCAGCGTAAGCGGGGGGTGGGGAGATACGCAGTATTTT.